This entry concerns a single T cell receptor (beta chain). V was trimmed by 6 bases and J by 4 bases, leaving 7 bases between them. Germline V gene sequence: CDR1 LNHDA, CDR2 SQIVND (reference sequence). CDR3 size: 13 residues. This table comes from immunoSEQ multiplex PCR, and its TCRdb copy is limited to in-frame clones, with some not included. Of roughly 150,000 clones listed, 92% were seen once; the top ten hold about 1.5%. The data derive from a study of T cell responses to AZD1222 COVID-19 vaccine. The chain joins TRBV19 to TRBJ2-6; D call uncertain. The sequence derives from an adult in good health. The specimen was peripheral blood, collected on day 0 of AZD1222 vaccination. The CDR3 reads CASRLGGANVLTF. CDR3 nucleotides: TGTGCCAGTAGGCTAGGGGGGGCCAACGTCCTGACTTTC.